One T cell receptor (beta chain) is described in this entry. This CDR3 spans 14 amino acids. Trimming left V 6 bases short and J 0 bases short, with 12 bases between. From germline, CDR1 is SGHRS and CDR2 YFSETQ. These data originate in a study of blood T cell repertoires in COVID-19. Produced via immunoSEQ multiplex PCR; TCRdb's table is partial and in-frame only. The data hold a few hundred thousand clones, with over 85% observed a single time. The clonotype comes from a woman between 25 and 40 years old who had recovered from COVID-19. The sample comprised PBMCs or T cells enriched from blood (not recorded which). The chain links TRBV5-1 to TRBJ1-1; D uncertain. CDR3 residues: CASTVSGLNTEAFF. CDR3 bases: TGCGCCAGCACCGTATCAGGCCTGAACACTGAAGCTTTCTTT.